Listed here is a single TCR beta chain. Its cognate antigen has yet to be identified. No base-level quality is on record; no much larger clone is a single base apart. Looking up the germline V gene yields CDR1 SGHRS and CDR2 YFSETQ. The CDR3 spans 13 residues, from the cysteine through the phenylalanine. The entry retains the CDR3 DNA only, 39 bases that are in frame from base 1. V drops 4 bases and J drops 10 bases, leaving 18 bases in between. The immunoSEQ Assay, a bias-controlled multiplex PCR, was used to amplify TCRbeta CDR3 regions from genomic DNA. Under the source paper's analysis protocol: Within the assay, amplification of reference gene primers was used to estimate how many nucleated cells each sample contained. Sequence reads were collapsed and filtered to measure the absolute abundance of every unique TCRbeta CDR3 rearrangement. Productive Simpson clonality was computed per sample as the square root of Simpson's diversity index over productive rearrangements. The immuneACCESS repertoire file appears here via TCRdb, limited to in-frame rearrangements. These files lack a portion of the clones; in checked studies, under half of the deficit traces to unresolved V genes, and the cause of the others is not known. The V and J calls and clone size come from that table; D and trimming were worked out from the DNA. The sample table lists hundreds of thousands of clones, approximately 87% of them with a count of one. Clones ranked in the top ten supply 4% of the sample.

The collaborating institutions used their own protocols to collect whole blood in K2EDTA tubes. Collaborator samples were shipped for TCRbeta analysis as frozen whole blood, isolated PBMCs, or DNA extracted from either sample type. This record comes from a study of blood T cell repertoires in COVID-19 (dated by TCRdb to 2018 to 2021). The study in broad terms: Samples from collaborators originated in the United States, Italy and Spain and spanned both the acute and convalescent phases of COVID-19. The material from the prospective study consisted of cDNA or gDNA derived from T cells, B-cell-depleted T cells, or PBMCs. Subjects who had been exposed to COVID-19, were actively infected with it, or had recovered from it provided the deeply sampled blood TCRbeta repertoires that made up the dataset. A freely available public database, intended as a resource for researchers studying the immune response to SARS-CoV-2, is where the repertoires were released. Samples came from the ongoing ImmuneRACE study (first 160 participants) plus 1,254 subjects from 6 global collaborators. A de-identified subject ID, COVID-19 status, age in years and sex were almost always included in the sample metadata. Where HLA class I and class II types were available, the types were taken from metadata supplied by the sample provider, not from assay-based typing. Overall study outcomes, separate from this receptor: The quantity of clinical and demographic metadata differed by source and by participant and was supplied without curation.

The sequenced material came from peripheral blood. The chain joins TRBV5-1 to TRBJ2-7, with TRBD1 as a weak D call on 6 bases. The clonotype was recovered from a woman between 45 and 65 years old with active or convalescent COVID-19. The CDR3 is CASSRELDSLQYF. The DNA sequence is as follows: TGCGCCAGCAGCCGGGAACTGGACAGTTTACAGTACTTC. Supplemented by the reference TRBV5-1 and TRBJ2-7 proteins around the CDR3, the complete variable domain is KAGVTQTPRYLIKTRGQQVTLSCSPISGHRSVSWYQQTPGQGLQFLFEYFSETQRNKGNFPGRFSGRQFSNSRSEMNVSTLELGDSALYLCASSRELDSLQYFGPGTRLTVT.